Following are 22 T cell receptor beta chains from one sample sequenced in a study of OX40 agonist ivuxolimab in advanced cancers. Profiled with immunoSEQ multiplex PCR; TCRdb holds only in-frame clones, not every one. The repertoire has some 98,000 clones, around 90% of them found once; the top ten carry around 0.3%. The specimen comprised CD4+ or CD8+ T cells sorted from blood, sampled in a trial of the OX40 agonist ivuxolimab. Receptors were obtained from an adult with an advanced solid tumor such as melanoma, head and neck, liver or kidney cancer.

This chain joins TRBV6-6 and TRBJ2-2; perhaps D is TRBD1 or TRBD2 (6 bases each). CDR3 length equals 16 residues. CDR1 MNHNY and CDR2 SVGAGI come from the germline V gene (reference sequence). The V end was cut by 0 bases, the J end by 2 bases, with 10 bases between. Written as DNA, the CDR3 is TGTGCCAGCAGTTACTCAATGGGGGGCAACACCGGGGAGCTGTTTTTT. Translating gives CASSYSMGGNTGELFF.

The rearrangement uses TRBV4-2 and TRBJ1-5; tentative D call: TRBD1 (6 bases). The CDR3 is 15 amino acids. The V gene lost 0 bases and the J gene lost 7 bases, with 13 bases spanning the gap. Germline CDR1 and CDR2: LGHNA and YNFKEQ. This CDR3 is CASSQEPGAGQPQHF. The CDR3 nucleotides are TGTGCCAGCAGCCAAGAGCCGGGGGCGGGACAGCCCCAGCATTTT.

The chain combines TRBV4-1 with TRBJ2-1, with D possibly matching TRBD1 (6 bases). Trimming left V 3 bases short and J 1 base short, with 13 bases between. The length of the CDR3 is 16 residues. The germline V gene has CDR1 MGHRA and CDR2 YSYEKL. CDR3 protein: CASSHAYRASYNEQFF. Here the CDR3 DNA reads TGCGCCAGCAGCCATGCTTACAGGGCGTCCTACAATGAGCAGTTCTTC.

The DNA for the CDR3 is TGTGCCAGCAGCCCCCATTTCCGGGACGGCCTCACCGGGGAGCTGTTTTTT. Protein: CASSPHFRDGLTGELFF. This chain joins TRBV9 and TRBJ2-2, with D possibly called TRBD1 or TRBD2 (5 bases each). Germline V lookup: CDR1 SGDLS, CDR2 YYNGEE. There are 17 residues in the CDR3. Trimming stripped 4 bases from V and 4 bases from J, with 20 bases between.

The chain recombines TRBV19 with TRBJ2-1; 7 bases fit TRBD1. Looked up from germline, CDR1 is LNHDA and CDR2 is SQIVND (reference sequence). This CDR3 comprises 15 residues. J was trimmed by 9 bases and V by 5 bases; bases with no gene match: 13. CDR3 in amino acids: CASSYRGRESVEQFF. In nucleotides, the CDR3 is TGTGCCAGTAGTTATAGGGGGCGCGAGTCGGTTGAGCAGTTCTTC.

The chain is built from TRBV28 and TRBJ2-1, with a weak D call TRBD1 (6 bases). Germline V CDR1 and CDR2: MDHEN, SYDVKM. The length of the CDR3 is 16 residues. Between the trimmed V and J ends, which lost 6 bases and 3 bases, there was a span of 18 bases. CDR3 coding DNA: TGTGCCAGCAGGGGCCTGGGGGCAGGGTACTACAATGAGCAGTTCTTC. Translated: CASRGLGAGYYNEQFF.

The chain combines TRBV6-6 with TRBJ2-7; 14 bases line up with TRBD2. Germline V gene sequence: CDR1 MNHNY, CDR2 SVGAGI (reference sequence). V was pared by 6 bases and J by 7 bases, with 2 bases of the junction left unmatched. The CDR3 totals 13 residues. CDR3 residues: CASRGTSGREQYF. In nucleotides, the CDR3 is TGTGCCAGCAGGGGGACTAGCGGGAGAGAGCAGTACTTC.

The chain couples TRBV10-3 to TRBJ2-7; TRBD1 agrees at 10 bases. The CDR3 contains 14 residues. V lost 7 bases to trimming and J lost 0 bases; unmatched junction nucleotides: 3. CDR1 ENHRY and CDR2 SYGVKD come from the germline V gene. CDR3 sequence (DNA): TGTGCCATCAACGGACAGGGGGTCTCCTACGAGCAGTACTTC. It translates to CAINGQGVSYEQYF.

The CDR3 DNA follows: TGTGCCAGCAGCTTACGGGGCGTAAGCTCCTACAATGAGCAGTTCTTC. Translated: CASSLRGVSSYNEQFF. The chain joins TRBV11-3 to TRBJ2-1; TRBD1 or TRBD2 may be the D gene (5 bases each). The V gene lost 2 bases and the J gene lost 0 bases, with 11 bases spanning the gap. The CDR3 consists of 16 residues. CDR1 and CDR2 from the germline V gene are SGHNT and YENEEA.

The chain links TRBV11-3 to TRBJ2-6; D may be TRBD2 (5 bases). Germline CDR1 and CDR2: SGHNT and YENEEA. This CDR3 contains 15 residues. Trimming pared 3 bases from V and 0 bases from J, leaving 6 bases between. CDR3 nucleotide sequence: TGTGCCAGCAGCTTCGGGGTCTCTGGGGCCAACGTCCTGACTTTC. It is translated as CASSFGVSGANVLTF. Combining the CDR3 with reference TRBV11-3 and TRBJ2-6 gives the whole variable domain EAGVVQSPRYKIIEKKQPVAFWCNPISGHNTLYWYLQNLGQGPELLIRYENEEAVDDSQLPKDRFSAERLKGVDSTLKIQPAELGDSAVYLCASSFGVSGANVLTFGAGSRLTVL.

The chain combines TRBV11-1 with TRBJ2-3, with D possibly being TRBD2 (7 bases). Germline V CDR1 and CDR2: SGHAT, FQDESV (reference sequence). The V and J ends lost 5 bases and 1 base respectively, with 13 bases between them. The CDR3 is made up of 15 amino acids. The CDR3: CASSVRGGGTDTQYF. The CDR3 bases are TGTGCCAGCAGCGTCCGCGGGGGCGGCACAGATACGCAGTATTTT.

The V and J genes are TRBV21-1 and TRBJ2-6; TRBD1, the table's D call, lacks a check against the DNA. TRBV21-1 represents a pseudogene. The CDR3 sequence is 19 residues long. The CDR3 nucleotides read TGTGCCAGCAGTAAGAGCTCCGGGACAGGGCGCTCTGGGGCCAACGTCCTGACTTTC. It encodes CASSKSSGTGRSGANVLTF.

This sequence joins TRBV4-3 and TRBJ2-3, with TRBD2 matching 10 bases. The CDR3 has 19 residues. CDR1 LGHNA and CDR2 YSLEER come from the germline V gene. After removal of 0 bases from V and 1 base from J, the junction contained 10 bases not matched to a gene. This CDR3 reads CASSQEILSGTSGTDTQYF. For the CDR3, the DNA is TGCGCCAGCAGCCAAGAGATTTTGTCCGGGACTAGCGGCACAGATACGCAGTATTTT.

The chain couples TRBV19 to TRBJ1-1; possible D gene TRBD1, 5 bases. The CDR3 totals 15 residues. Germline CDR1 is LNHDA and CDR2 is SQIVND (reference sequence). V was pared by 2 bases and J by 1 base, with 11 bases between. As DNA, the CDR3 is TGTGCCAGTAGTATATTGTCCCAGGGGAACACTGAAGCTTTCTTT. Amino acids: CASSILSQGNTEAFF. Supplemented by reference TRBV19 and TRBJ1-1, the full variable domain reads DGGITQSPKYLFRKEGQNVTLSCEQNLNHDAMYWYRQDPGQGLRLIYYSQIVNDFQKGDIAEGYSVSREKKESFPLTVTSAQKNPTAFYLCASSILSQGNTEAFFGQGTRLTVV.

This clone has only one observation. The rearrangement links TRBV19 to TRBJ2-2; no firm D call. The CDR3 has 15 residues. The V gene's germline CDR1 is LNHDA and CDR2 SQIVND (reference sequence). The germline V and J ends were trimmed by 5 bases and 1 base, with 11 bases remaining between them. This CDR3 is CASSADLLNTGELFF. The CDR3 DNA follows: TGTGCCAGTAGTGCGGACCTTCTGAACACCGGGGAGCTGTTTTTT.

This rearrangement joins TRBV5-6 to TRBJ2-3; 9 bases align to TRBD1. Looked up from germline, CDR1 is SGHDT and CDR2 is YYEEEE. The junction had 5 bases not matched to a gene; V was cut back by 4 bases and J by 5 bases. The CDR3 loop spans 14 amino acids. The CDR3 nucleotides are TGTGCCAGCAGCGCAAGGGACAGGGAAGATACGCAGTATTTT. Encoded protein: CASSARDREDTQYF. Looking up the rest from reference TRBV5-6 and TRBJ2-3 gives the full variable domain: DAGVTQSPTHLIKTRGQQVTLRCSPKSGHDTVSWYQQALGQGPQFIFQYYEEEERQRGNFPDRFSGHQFPNYSSELNVNALLLGDSALYLCASSARDREDTQYFGPGTRLTVL.

The CDR3 loop reads CASSLYGGQGRETQYF. CDR3 bases: TGTGCCAGCAGCTTATATGGGGGACAGGGAAGAGAGACCCAGTACTTC. This chain joins TRBV7-3 and TRBJ2-5; 9 nucleotides align to TRBD1. J was trimmed by 4 bases and V by 2 bases; bases with no gene match: 8. Germline lookup yields CDR1 SGHTA and CDR2 FQGTGA. The CDR3 contains 16 residues.

This clone was seen a few times. Here the CDR3 DNA reads TGTGCCAGTGATGGGACTAGCGGGAGGGGCGGGGAGCTGTTTTTT. Protein sequence: CASDGTSGRGGELFF. V is TRBV21-1 and J is TRBJ2-2; the listed D gene, TRBD2, was not tested against the DNA. TRBV21-1 is annotated as a pseudogene. The length of the CDR3 is 15 residues.

The chain employs TRBV27 and TRBJ2-5, with unresolved D. Germline CDR1 reads MNHEY; CDR2 reads SMNVEV (reference sequence). The CDR3 has 13 amino acids. Trimming shortened V by 1 base and J by 2 bases, and 5 bases separated the two germline ends. The CDR3, as DNA: TGTGCCAGCAGTTTATTGCGACAAGAGACCCAGTACTTC. Translated: CASSLLRQETQYF.

This chain connects TRBV6-1 to TRBJ2-2, with 9 bases lining up with TRBD1. V was pared by 6 bases and J by 10 bases, with 12 bases of the junction left unmatched. There are 15 residues in the CDR3. Germline V gene sequence: CDR1 MNHNS, CDR2 SASEGT. The CDR3 DNA reads TGTGCCAGCAGGGCAACCGGGACAGGGCCCGAGGAGCTGTTTTTT. This codes for CASRATGTGPEELFF.

The chain employs TRBV5-1 and TRBJ2-2, with TRBD1 matching 10 bases. The junction had 3 bases not matched to a gene; V was cut back by 4 bases and J by 6 bases. Per the germline V gene, CDR1 is SGHRS and CDR2 is YFSETQ. The CDR3 runs to 14 residues. CDR3 loop: CASSPDRGSGELFF. As DNA, the CDR3 is TGCGCCAGCAGCCCGGACAGGGGGTCCGGGGAGCTGTTTTTT.

This chain joins TRBV5-6 and TRBJ1-6, with D possibly TRBD1 on 5 matching bases. V lost 4 bases, J lost 7 bases, and 18 bases lay in between. The CDR3 has 16 amino acids. Germline V gene sequence: CDR1 SGHDT, CDR2 YYEEEE. DNA for the CDR3: TGTGCCAGCAGCAAGGGCAGGGTTTCCCTCAATTCACCCCTCCACTTT. As protein: CASSKGRVSLNSPLHF.